One and the same sample provided the 24 T cell receptor beta chains below, sequenced in a study of cytomegalovirus exposure and HLA in healthy donors. It was with 60 Vbeta and 13 Jbeta primers that the PCR ran. TCRdb's copy holds only in-frame clones and misses some; the assay was immunoSEQ multiplex PCR. The repertoire holds more than 95,000 clones, with roughly 80% as singletons. Specimen: PBMCs. The origin of the receptors is a man younger than 35 in good health and CMV-seropositive.

This clone has a single count. The V and J genes are TRBV5-5 and TRBJ2-3; 7 positions agree with TRBD1. Per the germline V gene, CDR1 is SGHKS and CDR2 is YYEKEE (reference sequence). CDR3 length: 16 amino acids. V was clipped by 3 bases and J by 0 bases; unmatched bases: 7. As DNA, the CDR3 is TGTGCCAGCAGCTCCGGACGACAGGGAAGCACAGATACGCAGTATTTT. As protein: CASSSGRQGSTDTQYF.

This rearrangement joins TRBV6-1 to TRBJ1-6, with a possible D match to TRBD1 (5 bases). V gave up 2 bases and J gave up 0 bases, with 11 bases separating them. In germline, CDR1 is MNHNS, CDR2 SASEGT. The CDR3 consists of 17 residues. CDR3 nucleotides: TGTGCCAGCAGTGAAAGGAGGGGAAGCTCCTATAATTCACCCCTCCACTTT. Protein product: CASSERRGSSYNSPLHF.

The CDR3 here is CASSEGRVYEQYF. The CDR3 coding sequence is TGTGCCAGCAGCGAGGGAAGGGTGTACGAGCAGTACTTC. V is TRBV7-9 and J is TRBJ2-7; the D gene is possibly TRBD2 (5 bases). Per germline, CDR1 SEHNR and CDR2 FQNEAQ (reference sequence). Trimming took 5 bases from V and 4 from J, leaving 12 bases between them. The CDR3 covers 13 residues.

This chain uses TRBV5-1 with TRBJ2-7; the match to TRBD1 covers 12 bases. Germline V gene data show CDR1 as SGHRS and CDR2 as YFSETQ. V was clipped by 2 bases and J by 7 bases; unmatched bases: 10. CDR3 length: 16 amino acids. The CDR3 loop is CASSLAPGQGAREQYF. DNA of the CDR3: TGCGCCAGCAGCTTAGCCCCGGGACAGGGGGCTCGTGAGCAGTACTTC.

The chain has TRBV4-3 and TRBJ2-6; D is unclear. Germline values: CDR1 LGHNA, CDR2 YSLEER. Trimming left V 0 bases short and J 4 bases short, with 7 bases between. This CDR3 spans 15 amino acids. The CDR3 sequence: CASSQESLGANVLTF. Written as DNA, the CDR3 is TGCGCCAGCAGCCAAGAGTCCCTGGGGGCCAACGTCCTGACTTTC.

The chain is built from TRBV18 and TRBJ2-2; D is undetermined. Trimming left V 3 bases short and J 2 bases short, with 10 bases between. The CDR3 sequence is 15 residues long. The germline V gene has CDR1 KGHSH and CDR2 LQKENI. CDR3 DNA: TGTGCCAGCTCACCCCCCGCCAGAAACACCGGGGAGCTGTTTTTT. This encodes CASSPPARNTGELFF.

A few counts support this clone. This sequence joins TRBV2 and TRBJ2-3; perhaps TRBD2 as D (7 bases). The CDR3 has 15 amino acids. Trimming left V 2 bases short and J 6 bases short, with 15 bases between. Germline V gene sequence: CDR1 SNHLY, CDR2 FYNNEI. CDR3 protein: CASSETGRVDDTQYF. In DNA form, the CDR3 reads TGTGCCAGCAGTGAAACAGGGAGGGTGGATGATACGCAGTATTTT.

J is TRBJ2-5 and V is TRBV6-5; D is ambiguous. CDR1 is MNHEY, CDR2 SVGAGI, per germline. Trimming took 5 bases from V and 5 from J, leaving 9 bases between them. CDR3 length: 12 residues. The CDR3 here is CASSEAQETQYF. Written as DNA, the CDR3 is TGTGCCAGCAGTGAAGCGCAGGAGACCCAGTACTTC.

This rearrangement joins TRBV19 to TRBJ1-2; TRBD1 matches at 8 bases. This CDR3 has 11 amino acids. Looked up from germline, CDR1 is LNHDA and CDR2 is SQIVND (reference sequence). J was trimmed by 3 bases and V by 11 bases; bases with no gene match: 2. The CDR3 coding sequence is TGTGCCGGACAGGGTGACTATGGCTACACCTTC. This sequence encodes CAGQGDYGYTF.

The rearrangement joins TRBV19 to TRBJ1-5, with D maybe TRBD1 (6 bases). Germline-derived CDR1 and CDR2 are LNHDA and SQIVND (reference sequence). V was shortened by 4 bases and J by 0 bases, with 16 bases between the two germline ends. The CDR3 consists of 17 residues. CDR3 residues: CASSKPDRRSSNQPQHF. The CDR3 bases are TGTGCCAGTAGTAAACCCGACAGGCGAAGTAGCAATCAGCCCCAGCATTTT.

In this sample, this clone turned up a few times. This chain uses TRBV10-3 with TRBJ2-2, with no clear D. The CDR3 totals 16 residues. Germline lookup yields CDR1 ENHRY and CDR2 SYGVKD. V shed 0 bases and J shed 1 base, with 9 bases lying between them. The CDR3 spells CAISESLAVNTGELFF. DNA for the CDR3: TGTGCCATCAGTGAGTCGCTTGCGGTGAACACCGGGGAGCTGTTTTTT.

V and J are TRBV7-8 and TRBJ1-2, with D possibly being TRBD1 (5 bases). The V end was cut by 1 base, the J end by 10 bases, with 16 bases between. CDR1 is SGHVS and CDR2 is FQNEAQ in the germline V gene. This CDR3 has 14 amino acids. The DNA of the CDR3 is TGTGCCAGCAGCTTAGGGGGCAGGGTGGCTTTCTACACCTTC. Translated, it gives CASSLGGRVAFYTF. The full variable domain, rest sourced from reference TRBV7-8 and TRBJ1-2, is GAGVSQSPRYKVAKRGQDVALRCDPISGHVSLFWYQQALGQGPEFLTYFQNEAQLDKSGLPSDRFFAERPEGSVSTLKIQRTQQEDSAVYLCASSLGGRVAFYTFGSGTRLTVV.

The chain joins TRBV6-5 to TRBJ1-2, with D possibly matching TRBD1 (5 bases). Germline CDR1 is MNHEY and CDR2 is SVGAGI. The CDR3 spans 16 residues. V was pared by 4 bases and J by 0 bases, with 15 bases between. The CDR3 protein is CASSWGGNGPNYGYTF. The DNA for the CDR3 is TGTGCCAGCAGTTGGGGGGGAAACGGGCCTAACTATGGCTACACCTTC.

This chain links TRBV5-1 with TRBJ2-2; D is perhaps TRBD2 (5 bases). Trimming took off 2 bases at V and 4 bases at J, with 9 bases between the two ends. Looked up from germline, CDR1 is SGHRS and CDR2 is YFSETQ. The CDR3 is 14 amino acids. The CDR3 DNA sequence: TGCGCCAGCAGCTTAACGGGAAGCACCGGGGAGCTGTTTTTT. As protein: CASSLTGSTGELFF.

The rearrangement links TRBV27 to TRBJ2-7, with TRBD1 identical over 8 bases. Unmatched junction bases numbered 9, after V lost 3 bases and J lost 5 bases. This CDR3 is built from 15 residues. Germline V gene sequence: CDR1 MNHEY, CDR2 SMNVEV (reference sequence). CDR3: CASSFNRDRSNEQYF. In nucleotides, the CDR3 is TGTGCCAGCAGTTTTAATAGGGACAGGTCCAACGAGCAGTACTTC.

This clone was seen only a few times. The chain joins TRBV30 to TRBJ2-5, with TRBD1 matching 8 bases. Germline lookup yields CDR1 GTSNPN and CDR2 SVGIG (reference sequence). This CDR3 is built from 14 residues. The junction had 5 bases not matched to a gene; V was cut back by 1 base and J by 4 bases. The CDR3 coding sequence is TGTGCCTGGAGTGAGGACAGGGTAAGAGAGACCCAGTACTTC. As protein: CAWSEDRVRETQYF.

This clone was detected only once. V usage is TRBV5-1 and J usage is TRBJ2-7; D is undetermined. The V end lost 0 bases, the J end lost 3 bases, and 13 bases lay between the germline ends. Germline V lookup: CDR1 SGHRS, CDR2 YFSETQ. The CDR3 spans 15 residues. The CDR3 DNA reads TGCGCCAGCAGCTTGGCCCTGGGCAGAAGCTACGAGCAGTACTTC. It codes for CASSLALGRSYEQYF.

This chain joins TRBV6-1 and TRBJ2-3, with 7 bases aligning to TRBD2. Germline V CDR1 and CDR2: MNHNS, SASEGT. The CDR3 totals 20 residues. V dropped 3 bases and J dropped 1; count of bases not matched to a gene: 19. The CDR3, as DNA: TGTGCCAGCAGTGACGGAGCGGACCGGGGGAGGGCGAGGCGCACAGATACGCAGTATTTT. Residues: CASSDGADRGRARRTDTQYF.

This clone was picked up a small number of times. The chain carries TRBV4-3 and TRBJ1-2; 12 bases match TRBD1. The germline gives CDR1 LGHNA, CDR2 YSLEER. Germline trimming cut 4 bases from V and 5 bases from J; bases unmatched to any gene: 8. The CDR3 extends over 16 amino acids. This chain's CDR3 is CASSPGQGAPAYGYTF. The CDR3 coding sequence is TGCGCCAGCAGCCCGGGACAGGGGGCGCCCGCGTATGGCTACACCTTC.

The chain combines TRBV5-1 with TRBJ1-2, with 12 bases aligning to TRBD1. The CDR3 spans 17 residues. The junction had 7 bases not matched to a gene; V was cut back by 4 bases and J by 0 bases. Per germline, CDR1 SGHRS and CDR2 YFSETQ. CDR3 loop: CASSLGQGAIPNYGYTF. CDR3 coding DNA: TGCGCCAGCAGCCTGGGACAGGGGGCGATACCTAACTATGGCTACACCTTC.

This chain joins TRBV15 and TRBJ2-7; D not certain. The V gene lost 3 bases and the J gene lost 5 bases, with 8 bases spanning the gap. The germline V gene has CDR1 LNHNV and CDR2 YYDKDF (reference sequence). The CDR3 has 12 amino acids. The CDR3 region has the DNA TGTGCCACCAGCAGCCTCACTAACGAGCAGTACTTC. Translated: CATSSLTNEQYF.

The V gene is TRBV5-4, the J gene TRBJ2-3; 8 bases are a match to TRBD2. The V and J ends lost 1 base and 6 bases, in that order; junction bases with no gene match: 7. The germline gives CDR1 SGHNT, CDR2 YYREEE (reference sequence). This CDR3 spans 15 amino acids. The chain's CDR3 is CASSLFSGAWDTQYF. The CDR3 bases are TGTGCCAGCAGCTTGTTTAGCGGGGCATGGGATACGCAGTATTTT.

In its sample, this clone was seen once. The chain joins TRBV6-4 to TRBJ1-5; 9 nucleotides match TRBD1. The CDR3 length is 15 residues. Germline trimming cut 8 bases from V and 7 bases from J; bases unmatched to any gene: 12. Germline loops: CDR1 MRHNA, CDR2 SNTAGT. In DNA, the CDR3 is TGTGCCAGCCCAACCGGGACAGGGCAGGTCCAGCCCCAGCATTTT. Translated, it gives CASPTGTGQVQPQHF.

This clone was recorded only once. This rearrangement joins TRBV19 to TRBJ1-2; 7 nucleotides match TRBD1. Germline-derived CDR1 and CDR2 are LNHDA and SQIVND (reference sequence). After removal of 6 bases from V and 2 bases from J, the junction contained 3 bases not matched to a gene. CDR3 length: 13 residues. The DNA for the CDR3 is TGTGCCAGTAGGACGGGACAGAACTATGGCTACACCTTC. Translated: CASRTGQNYGYTF.